The 19 T cell receptor beta chains below come from one sample, sequenced in a study of blood T cell repertoires in COVID-19 (dated by TCRdb to the early 2020s). The library was prepared using the immunoSEQ multiplex PCR assay. In its TCRdb copy, this immuneACCESS table keeps in-frame sequences only and misses some clones. Where compared with another copy, unresolved V genes explain less than half of these, and the others have no known cause. The sample table holds around 190,000 clones, of which over 75% were seen once. Approximately 9% of the sample comes from the top ten. Material for sequencing was PBMCs or T cells enriched from blood (not recorded which). The receptors shown here come from a woman aged 18 to 35 who had recovered from COVID-19.

The chain has TRBV28 and TRBJ1-1; 7 positions agree with TRBD1. Unmatched junction bases numbered 3, after V lost 6 bases and J lost 8 bases. The CDR3 is 11 residues long. Germline V gives CDR1 MDHEN, CDR2 SYDVKM. The CDR3 DNA is TGTGCCAGCAGCCAGGGGGGCGAAGCTTTCTTT. This gives the protein CASSQGGEAFF.

The genes are TRBV3-1 (or the pseudogene TRBV3-2) and TRBJ2-7; D is undetermined. The length of the CDR3 is 13 residues. Germline V gene lookup returns CDR1 LGHDT and CDR2 YNNKEL (reference sequence). V was clipped by 0 bases and J by 3 bases, with 6 bases between them. CDR3 amino acids: CASSQDQFYEQYF. The CDR3 nucleotides are TGTGCCAGCAGCCAAGACCAGTTCTACGAGCAGTACTTC.

V and J are TRBV6-2 or TRBV6-3 and TRBJ2-1, with 12 nucleotides matching TRBD2. Germline V gene lookup returns CDR1 MNHEY and CDR2 SVGEGT. The CDR3 has 15 amino acids. After removal of 5 bases from V and 4 bases from J, the junction contained 3 bases not matched to a gene. In nucleotides, the CDR3 is TGTGCCAGCAGTCTAGCGGGGGGGCCGTACAATGAGCAGTTCTTC. Residues: CASSLAGGPYNEQFF.

This chain joins TRBV27 and TRBJ1-2, with a tentative D call TRBD1 (6 bases). Trimming cost V 2 bases and J 6 bases, with 10 bases left between them. Germline CDR1 is MNHEY and CDR2 is SMNVEV (reference sequence). The CDR3 consists of 13 residues. The CDR3 DNA is TGTGCCAGCAGTTTAGGGGGGGCGGATGGCTACACCTTC. This translates into CASSLGGADGYTF.

V gene TRBV12-3 or TRBV12-4 combines with J gene TRBJ1-6; D gene unclear. V lost 3 bases and J 10 bases, leaving 7 bases between the germline ends. This CDR3 contains 12 residues. The chain's CDR3 is CASSLEYSPLHF. The CDR3 region has the DNA TGTGCCAGCAGTTTGGAGTACTCACCCCTCCACTTT.

CDR3 in DNA: TGTGCCAGCAGCTTCATGGGGGCGGGTGGCTACACCTTC. Protein product: CASSFMGAGGYTF. The chain uses TRBV5-4 and TRBJ1-2; a possible D gene is TRBD1 (6 bases). Germline V lookup: CDR1 SGHNT, CDR2 YYREEE (reference sequence). Trimming shortened V by 2 bases and J by 7 bases, and 12 bases separated the two germline ends. This CDR3 contains 13 residues.

The V call is TRBV3-1 (or the pseudogene TRBV3-2), the J call TRBJ2-7; tentatively, D is TRBD1 (6 bases). V lost 6 bases and J lost 2, with 17 bases in between. Germline-derived CDR1 and CDR2 are LGHDT and YNNKEL (reference sequence). This CDR3 is 15 amino acids long. Written as DNA, the CDR3 is TGTGCCAGCAGACCTTACAGGGCCCCCGCCTACGAGCAGTACTTC. Translation: CASRPYRAPAYEQYF.

The chain carries TRBV19 and TRBJ2-1; D might be TRBD1 (5 bases). Germline V gives CDR1 LNHDA, CDR2 SQIVND (reference sequence). V lost 4 bases, J lost 4 bases, and 14 bases lay in between. The CDR3 is 15 residues long. CDR3 DNA sequence: TGTGCCAGTAGTAAACTCCAGGGCCCGTACAATGAGCAGTTCTTC. It specifies CASSKLQGPYNEQFF.

The V and J genes are TRBV14 and TRBJ1-4, with 9 nucleotides matching TRBD1. With 2 bases clipped from V and 8 bases from J, the junction kept 6 bases outside the gene matches. The CDR3 sequence is 15 residues long. Germline-derived CDR1 and CDR2 are SGHDN and FVKESK. CDR3 protein: CASSQPGQGNEKLFF. The CDR3 DNA follows: TGTGCCAGCAGCCAACCGGGACAGGGAAACGAAAAACTGTTTTTT.

V and J are TRBV7-2 and TRBJ2-5; 10 bases are a match to TRBD1. The CDR3 sequence is 15 residues long. The germline V gene has CDR1 SGHTA and CDR2 FQGNSA. V dropped 5 bases and J dropped 3; count of bases not matched to a gene: 6. The CDR3 protein is CASSRDRGREETQYF. The CDR3, as DNA: TGTGCCAGCAGCCGGGACAGGGGCCGCGAAGAGACCCAGTACTTC.

V is TRBV2 and J is TRBJ2-1, with a possible D match to TRBD2 (6 bases). Germline V gene data show CDR1 as SNHLY and CDR2 as FYNNEI. CDR3 size: 14 residues. The ends were cut back, 2 bases at V and 4 bases at J, with 9 bases in the middle. The CDR3 DNA follows: TGTGCCAGCAGTGAAAGCGGGCTGTACAATGAGCAGTTCTTC. This encodes CASSESGLYNEQFF.

In this sample, this clone turned up once. This chain uses TRBV20-1 with TRBJ2-1; no reliable D call. The CDR3 totals 11 residues. Germline lookup yields CDR1 DFQATT and CDR2 SNEGSKA (reference sequence). V was clipped by 4 bases and J by 7 bases, with 8 bases between them. As DNA, the CDR3 is TGCAGTGCTAACCCCGGGAATGAGCAGTTCTTC. Translating it yields CSANPGNEQFF.

This clone was seen only once. This chain connects TRBV5-6 to TRBJ2-7, with 10 bases fitting TRBD1. CDR1 is SGHDT and CDR2 is YYEEEE in the germline V gene. V trimming: 3 bases; J trimming: 6 bases; junction bases outside the gene matches: 9. This CDR3 comprises 15 residues. CDR3 amino acids: CASSYGTGAYFEQYF. DNA for the CDR3: TGTGCCAGCAGCTACGGGACAGGGGCCTACTTCGAGCAGTACTTC.

The chain uses TRBV29-1 and TRBJ2-7, with 7 bases identical to TRBD1. CDR1 and CDR2 (germline): SQVTM, ANQGSEA. The length of the CDR3 is 15 residues. The ends lost 4 bases at V and 6 bases at J; junction bases unmatched: 15. The CDR3: CSVASPGQHGGEQYF. For the CDR3, the DNA is TGCAGCGTTGCTAGTCCGGGACAGCACGGTGGCGAGCAGTACTTC.

The CDR3 DNA reads TGTGCCAGCAGCCCAGGGGAAGGAGAGACCCAGTACTTC. It specifies CASSPGEGETQYF. This chain links TRBV7-8 with TRBJ2-5, with TRBD1 as a possible D gene (6 bases). Germline CDR1 and CDR2: SGHVS and FQNEAQ. Trimming took 5 bases from V and 4 from J, leaving 11 bases between them. This CDR3 has 13 residues.

This clone was observed a handful of times. The V and J genes are TRBV27 and TRBJ2-1; 12 positions agree with TRBD2. The CDR3 contains 17 residues. The J segment lost 4 bases and the V segment lost 2 bases, leaving 6 bases of the junction unmatched. Germline assignment: CDR1 MNHEY and CDR2 SMNVEV (reference sequence). The CDR3 DNA reads as TGTGCCAGCAGTTTACGCAGCACTAGCGGGGGGTACAATGAGCAGTTCTTC. Translated: CASSLRSTSGGYNEQFF.

The chain carries TRBV10-3 and TRBJ2-2, with a weak D call TRBD2 (5 bases). The CDR3 consists of 15 residues. CDR1 is ENHRY and CDR2 is SYGVKD in the germline V gene. Between the trimmed V and J ends, which lost 7 bases and 3 bases, there was a span of 15 bases. The CDR3 DNA reads as TGTGCCATCAATAAGCGGACTGGGGACACCGGGGAGCTGTTTTTT. Translating it yields CAINKRTGDTGELFF.

This clone was found once. The V call is TRBV18, the J call TRBJ2-3, with TRBD2 matching 12 bases. Unmatched junction bases numbered 9, after V lost 3 bases and J lost 8 bases. The CDR3 has 16 amino acids. CDR1 and CDR2 (germline): KGHSH, LQKENI. The CDR3 protein is CASSPRLAGDSSTQYF. CDR3 DNA: TGTGCCAGCTCACCGCGACTAGCGGGGGACTCTTCTACGCAGTATTTT.

The chain uses TRBV10-3 and TRBJ2-7, with a weak D call TRBD1 (6 bases). Per germline, CDR1 ENHRY and CDR2 SYGVKD. The CDR3 is 13 amino acids. V was trimmed by 6 bases and J by 3 bases, leaving 12 bases between them. The CDR3 loop reads CAISWDINYEQYF. The CDR3 region has the DNA TGTGCCATCAGCTGGGACATAAACTACGAGCAGTACTTC.